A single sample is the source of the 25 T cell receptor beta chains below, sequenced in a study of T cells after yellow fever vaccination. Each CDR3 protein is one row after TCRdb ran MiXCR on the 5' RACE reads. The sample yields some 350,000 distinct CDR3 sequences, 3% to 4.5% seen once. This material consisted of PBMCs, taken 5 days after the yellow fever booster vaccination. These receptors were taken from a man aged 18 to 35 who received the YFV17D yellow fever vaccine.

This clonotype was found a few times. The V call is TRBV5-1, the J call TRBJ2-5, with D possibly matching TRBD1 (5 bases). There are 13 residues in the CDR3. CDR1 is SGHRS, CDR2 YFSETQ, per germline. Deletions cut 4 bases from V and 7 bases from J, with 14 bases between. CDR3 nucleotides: TGCGCCAGCAGCCCCCAGGGCCTCTCGACCCAGTACTTC. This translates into CASSPQGLSTQYF. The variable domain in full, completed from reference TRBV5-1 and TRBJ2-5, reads KAGVTQTPRYLIKTRGQQVTLSCSPISGHRSVSWYQQTPGQGLQFLFEYFSETQRNKGNFPGRFSGRQFSNSRSEMNVSTLELGDSALYLCASSPQGLSTQYFGPGTRLLVL.

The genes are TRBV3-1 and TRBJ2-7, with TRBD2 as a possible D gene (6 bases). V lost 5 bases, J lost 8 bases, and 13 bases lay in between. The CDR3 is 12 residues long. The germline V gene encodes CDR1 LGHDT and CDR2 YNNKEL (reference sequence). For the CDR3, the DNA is TGTGCCAGCAGCTCTGCAGGACTAAAGCAGTACGTC. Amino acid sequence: CASSSAGLKQYV.

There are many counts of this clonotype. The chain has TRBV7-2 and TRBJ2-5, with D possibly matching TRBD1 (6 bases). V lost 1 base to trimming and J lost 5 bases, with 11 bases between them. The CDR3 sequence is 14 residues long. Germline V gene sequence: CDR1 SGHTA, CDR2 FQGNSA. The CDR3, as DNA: TGTGCCAGCAGCTTAGTACAGGGTCGGGAGACCCAGTACTTC. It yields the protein CASSLVQGRETQYF. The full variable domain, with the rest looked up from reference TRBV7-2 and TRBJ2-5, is GAGVSQSPSNKVTEKGKDVELRCDPISGHTALYWYRQSLGQGLEFLIYFQGNSAPDKSGLPSDRFSAERTGGSVSTLTIQRTQQEDSAVYLCASSLVQGRETQYFGPGTRLLVL.

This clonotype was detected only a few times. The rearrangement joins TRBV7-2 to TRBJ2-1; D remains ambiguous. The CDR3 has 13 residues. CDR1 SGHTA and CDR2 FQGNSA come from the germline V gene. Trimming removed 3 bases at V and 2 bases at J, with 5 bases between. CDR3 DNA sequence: TGTGCCAGCAGCTTGCATCCCTACAATGAGCAGTTCTTC. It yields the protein CASSLHPYNEQFF.

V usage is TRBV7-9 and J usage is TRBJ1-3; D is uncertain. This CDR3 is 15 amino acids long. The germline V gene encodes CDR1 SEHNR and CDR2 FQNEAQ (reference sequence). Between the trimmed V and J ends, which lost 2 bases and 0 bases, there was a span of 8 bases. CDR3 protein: CASSLTAHSGNTIYF. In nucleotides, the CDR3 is TGTGCCAGCAGCTTAACTGCCCACTCTGGAAACACCATATATTTT.

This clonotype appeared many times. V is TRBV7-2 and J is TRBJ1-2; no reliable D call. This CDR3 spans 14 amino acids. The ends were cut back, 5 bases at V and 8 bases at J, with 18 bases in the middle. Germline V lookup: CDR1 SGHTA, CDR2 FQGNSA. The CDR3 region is CASSLRPQRNGYTF. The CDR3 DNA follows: TGTGCCAGCAGCCTAAGACCCCAGCGGAACGGCTACACCTTC.

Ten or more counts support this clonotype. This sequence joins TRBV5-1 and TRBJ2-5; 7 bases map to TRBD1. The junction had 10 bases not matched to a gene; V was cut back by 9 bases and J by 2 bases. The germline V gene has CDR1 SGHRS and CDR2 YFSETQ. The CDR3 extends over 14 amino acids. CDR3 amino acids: CATKEGAVQETQYF. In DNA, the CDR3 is TGCGCCACGAAAGAGGGGGCAGTTCAAGAGACCCAGTACTTC.

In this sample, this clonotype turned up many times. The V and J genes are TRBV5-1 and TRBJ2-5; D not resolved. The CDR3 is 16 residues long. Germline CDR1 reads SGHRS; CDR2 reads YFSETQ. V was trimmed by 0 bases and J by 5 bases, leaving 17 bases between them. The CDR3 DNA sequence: TGCGCCAGCAGCTTGGGGGTAGAGGCGTCGCGGGAGACCCAGTACTTC. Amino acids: CASSLGVEASRETQYF.

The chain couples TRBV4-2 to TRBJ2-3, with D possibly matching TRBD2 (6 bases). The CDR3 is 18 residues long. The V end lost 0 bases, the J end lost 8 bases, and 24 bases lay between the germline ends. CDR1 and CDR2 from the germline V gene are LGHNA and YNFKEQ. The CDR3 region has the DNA TGTGCCAGCAGCCAAGATGGGAGGCTAGTACGAGGGCTCGGTACGCAGTATTTT. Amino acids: CASSQDGRLVRGLGTQYF.

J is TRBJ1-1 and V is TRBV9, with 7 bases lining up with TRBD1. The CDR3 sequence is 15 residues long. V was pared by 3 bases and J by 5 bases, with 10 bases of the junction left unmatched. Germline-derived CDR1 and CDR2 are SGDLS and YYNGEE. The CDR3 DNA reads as TGTGCCAGCAGCGCCGGAGGCAGGGGGAAGACTGAAGCTTTCTTT. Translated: CASSAGGRGKTEAFF.

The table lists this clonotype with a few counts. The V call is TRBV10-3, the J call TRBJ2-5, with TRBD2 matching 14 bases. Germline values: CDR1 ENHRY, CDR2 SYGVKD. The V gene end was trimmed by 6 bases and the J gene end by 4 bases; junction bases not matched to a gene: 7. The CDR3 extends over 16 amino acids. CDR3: CAISRGLAGEGETQYF. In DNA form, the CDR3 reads TGTGCCATCAGCAGGGGACTAGCGGGGGAGGGAGAGACCCAGTACTTC.

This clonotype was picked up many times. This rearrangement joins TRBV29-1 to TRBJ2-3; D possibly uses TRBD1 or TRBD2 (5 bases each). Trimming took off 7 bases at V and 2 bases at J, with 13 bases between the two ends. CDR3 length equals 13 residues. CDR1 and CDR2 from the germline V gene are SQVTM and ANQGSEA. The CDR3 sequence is CSGGTLHTDTQYF. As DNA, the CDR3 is TGCAGCGGGGGGACCCTACACACAGATACGCAGTATTTT.

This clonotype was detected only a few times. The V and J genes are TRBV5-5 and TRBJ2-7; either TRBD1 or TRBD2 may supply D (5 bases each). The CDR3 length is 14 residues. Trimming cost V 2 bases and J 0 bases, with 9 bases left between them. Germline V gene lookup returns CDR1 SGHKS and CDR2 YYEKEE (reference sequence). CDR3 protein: CASSFRGNSYEQYV. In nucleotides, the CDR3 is TGTGCCAGCAGCTTTCGGGGCAACTCCTACGAGCAGTACGTC.

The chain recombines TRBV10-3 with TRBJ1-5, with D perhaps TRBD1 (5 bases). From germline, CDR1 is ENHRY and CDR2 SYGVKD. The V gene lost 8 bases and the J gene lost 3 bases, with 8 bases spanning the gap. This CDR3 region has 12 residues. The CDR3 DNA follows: TGTGCCATCCGGGGCCCCAATCAGCCCCAGCATTTT. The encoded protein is CAIRGPNQPQHF.

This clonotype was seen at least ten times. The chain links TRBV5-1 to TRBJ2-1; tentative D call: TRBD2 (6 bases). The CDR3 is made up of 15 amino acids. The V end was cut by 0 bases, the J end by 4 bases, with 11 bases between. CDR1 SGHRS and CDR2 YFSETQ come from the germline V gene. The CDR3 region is CASSLALAEYNEQFF. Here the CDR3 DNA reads TGCGCCAGCAGCTTGGCTTTAGCGGAATACAATGAGCAGTTCTTC.

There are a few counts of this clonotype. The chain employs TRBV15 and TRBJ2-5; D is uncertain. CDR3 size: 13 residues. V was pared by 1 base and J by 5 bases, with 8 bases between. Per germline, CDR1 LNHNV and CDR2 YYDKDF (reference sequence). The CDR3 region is CATSRANPETQYF. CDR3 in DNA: TGTGCCACCAGCAGAGCCAATCCGGAGACCCAGTACTTC.

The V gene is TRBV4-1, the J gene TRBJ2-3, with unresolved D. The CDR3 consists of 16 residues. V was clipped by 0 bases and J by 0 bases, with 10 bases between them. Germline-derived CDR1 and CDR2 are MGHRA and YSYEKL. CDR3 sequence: CASSQDSVSSTDTQYF. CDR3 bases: TGCGCCAGCAGCCAAGATTCGGTCTCTAGCACAGATACGCAGTATTTT.

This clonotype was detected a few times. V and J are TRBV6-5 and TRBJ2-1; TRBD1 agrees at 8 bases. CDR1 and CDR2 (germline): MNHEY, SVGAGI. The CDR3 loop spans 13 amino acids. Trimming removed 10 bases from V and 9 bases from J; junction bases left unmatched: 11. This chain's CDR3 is CATRTGNSGEQFF. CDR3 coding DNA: TGTGCCACTCGGACAGGGAATTCGGGTGAGCAGTTCTTC.

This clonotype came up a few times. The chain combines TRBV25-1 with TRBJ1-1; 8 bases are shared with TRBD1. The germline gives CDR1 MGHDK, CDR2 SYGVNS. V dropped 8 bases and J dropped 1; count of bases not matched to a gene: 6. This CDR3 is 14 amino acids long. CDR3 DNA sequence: TGTGCCAGCCGCAGACAGGGGCCGAACACTGAAGCTTTCTTT. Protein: CASRRQGPNTEAFF. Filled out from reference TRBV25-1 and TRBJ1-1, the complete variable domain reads EADIYQTPRYLVIGTGKKITLECSQTMGHDKMYWYQQDPGMELHLIHYSYGVNSTEKGDLSSESTVSRIRTEHFPLTLESARPSHTSQYLCASRRQGPNTEAFFGQGTRLTVV.

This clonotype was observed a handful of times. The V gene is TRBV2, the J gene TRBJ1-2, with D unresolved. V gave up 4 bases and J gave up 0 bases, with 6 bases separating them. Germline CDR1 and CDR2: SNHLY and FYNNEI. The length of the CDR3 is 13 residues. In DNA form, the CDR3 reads TGTGCCAGCAGTGTAACCTCTAACTATGGCTACACCTTC. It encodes CASSVTSNYGYTF.

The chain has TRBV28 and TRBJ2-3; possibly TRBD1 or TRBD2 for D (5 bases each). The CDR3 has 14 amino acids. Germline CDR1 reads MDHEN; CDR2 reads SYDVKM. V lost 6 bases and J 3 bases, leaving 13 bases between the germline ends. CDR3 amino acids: CASSLMGVTDTQYF. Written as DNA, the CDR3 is TGTGCCAGCAGCCTAATGGGGGTGACAGATACGCAGTATTTT.

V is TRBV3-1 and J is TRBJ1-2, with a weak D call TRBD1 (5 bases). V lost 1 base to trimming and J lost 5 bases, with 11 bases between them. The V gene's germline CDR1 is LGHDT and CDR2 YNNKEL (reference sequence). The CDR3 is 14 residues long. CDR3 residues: CASSQGRGWYGYTF. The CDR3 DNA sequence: TGTGCCAGCAGCCAAGGGAGGGGATGGTATGGCTACACCTTC. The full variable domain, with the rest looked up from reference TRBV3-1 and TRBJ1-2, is DTAVSQTPKYLVTQMGNDKSIKCEQNLGHDTMYWYKQDSKKFLKIMFSYNNKELIINETVPNRFSPKSPDKAHLNLHINSLELGDSAVYFCASSQGRGWYGYTFGSGTRLTVV.

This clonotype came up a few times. The CDR3: CASSIRTGIGSNEKLFF. CDR3 bases: TGTGCCAGCAGTATCAGGACAGGGATCGGGTCTAATGAAAAACTGTTTTTT. The rearrangement uses TRBV27 and TRBJ1-4, with 8 bases identical to TRBD1. Germline values: CDR1 MNHEY, CDR2 SMNVEV (reference sequence). Unmatched junction bases numbered 11, after V lost 5 bases and J lost 3 bases. The CDR3 has 17 residues.

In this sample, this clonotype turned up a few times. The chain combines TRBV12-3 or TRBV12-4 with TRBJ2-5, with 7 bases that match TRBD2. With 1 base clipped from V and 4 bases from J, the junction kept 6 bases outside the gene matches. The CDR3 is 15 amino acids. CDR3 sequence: CASSLEVRGVETQYF. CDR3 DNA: TGTGCCAGCAGTTTAGAGGTCCGGGGGGTAGAGACCCAGTACTTC.

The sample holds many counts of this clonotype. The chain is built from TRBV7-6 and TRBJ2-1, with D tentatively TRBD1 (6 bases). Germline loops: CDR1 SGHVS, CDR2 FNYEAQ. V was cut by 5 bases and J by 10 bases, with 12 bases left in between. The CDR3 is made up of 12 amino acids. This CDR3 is CASSGVQGEQFF. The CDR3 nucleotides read TGTGCCAGCAGCGGGGTACAGGGCGAGCAGTTCTTC.